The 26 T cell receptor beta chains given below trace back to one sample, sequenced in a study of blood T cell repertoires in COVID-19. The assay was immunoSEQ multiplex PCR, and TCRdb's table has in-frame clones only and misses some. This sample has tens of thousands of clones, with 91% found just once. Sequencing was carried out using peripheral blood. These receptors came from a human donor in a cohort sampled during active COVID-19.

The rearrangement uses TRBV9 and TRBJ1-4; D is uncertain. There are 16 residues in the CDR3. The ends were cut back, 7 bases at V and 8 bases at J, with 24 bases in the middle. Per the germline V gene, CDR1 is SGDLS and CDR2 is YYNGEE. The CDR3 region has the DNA TGTGCCAGCGGCTCAACTCAAAGCGGGCTTGCAGAAAAACTGTTTTTT. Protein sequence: CASGSTQSGLAEKLFF. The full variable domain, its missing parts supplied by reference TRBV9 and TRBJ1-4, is DSGVTQTPKHLITATGQRVTLRCSPRSGDLSVYWYQQSLDQGLQFLIQYYNGEERAKGNILERFSAQQFPDLHSELNLSSLELGDSALYFCASGSTQSGLAEKLFFGSGTQLSVL.

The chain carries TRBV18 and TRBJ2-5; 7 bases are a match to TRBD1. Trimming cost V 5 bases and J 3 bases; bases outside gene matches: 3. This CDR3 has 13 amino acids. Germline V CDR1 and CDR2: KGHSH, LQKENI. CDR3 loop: CASSTGQKETQYF. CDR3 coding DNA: TGTGCCAGCTCAACGGGACAGAAAGAGACCCAGTACTTC.

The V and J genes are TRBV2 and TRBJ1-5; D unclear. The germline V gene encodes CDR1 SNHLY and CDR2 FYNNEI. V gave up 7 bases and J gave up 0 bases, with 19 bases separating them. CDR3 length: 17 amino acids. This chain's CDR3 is CASISGNSPNSNQPQHF. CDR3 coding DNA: TGTGCCAGCATCTCAGGTAACAGTCCGAATAGCAATCAGCCCCAGCATTTT.

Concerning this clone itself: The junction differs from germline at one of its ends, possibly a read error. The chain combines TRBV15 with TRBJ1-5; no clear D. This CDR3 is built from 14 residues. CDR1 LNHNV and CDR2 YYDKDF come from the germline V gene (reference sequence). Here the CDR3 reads CATSRDRSNQPQHF. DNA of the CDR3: TGTGCCACCAGCAGAGATCGGAGTAATCAACCCCAGCATTTT.

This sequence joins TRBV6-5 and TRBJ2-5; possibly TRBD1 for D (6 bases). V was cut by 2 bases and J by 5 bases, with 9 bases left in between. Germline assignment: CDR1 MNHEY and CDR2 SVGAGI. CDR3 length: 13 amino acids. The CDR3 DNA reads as TGTGCCAGCAGTTACGGGGGCTGGGAGACCCAGTACTTC. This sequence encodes CASSYGGWETQYF.

The CDR3 loop reads CASSFGRRGSDNTGELFF. The CDR3 DNA sequence: TGTGCCAGCAGCTTCGGGCGAAGGGGGAGTGATAACACCGGGGAGCTGTTTTTT. The chain couples TRBV11-2 to TRBJ2-2, with D possibly TRBD1 on 6 matching bases. The germline CDR1 and CDR2 sequences are SGHAT and FQNNGV. V lost 3 bases and J 2 bases, leaving 19 bases between the germline ends. The CDR3 has 18 amino acids.

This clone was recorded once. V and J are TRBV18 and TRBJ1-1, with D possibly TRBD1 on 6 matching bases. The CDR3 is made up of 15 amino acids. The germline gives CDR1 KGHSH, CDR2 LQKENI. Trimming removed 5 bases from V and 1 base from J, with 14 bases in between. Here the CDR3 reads CASSLSTGGNTEAFF. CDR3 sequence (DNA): TGTGCCAGCTCATTATCGACAGGAGGGAACACTGAAGCTTTCTTT.

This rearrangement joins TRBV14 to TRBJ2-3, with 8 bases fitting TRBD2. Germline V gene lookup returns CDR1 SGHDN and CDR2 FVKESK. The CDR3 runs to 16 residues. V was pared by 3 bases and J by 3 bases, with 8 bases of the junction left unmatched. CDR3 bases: TGTGCCAGCAGCCAGATGGTTAGCGGGGCGACAGATACGCAGTATTTT. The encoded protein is CASSQMVSGATDTQYF.

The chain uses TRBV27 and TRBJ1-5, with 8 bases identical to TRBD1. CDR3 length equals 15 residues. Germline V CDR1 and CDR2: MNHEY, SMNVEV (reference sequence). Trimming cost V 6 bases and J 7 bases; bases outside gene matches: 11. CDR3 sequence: CASSPRQGPRQPQHF. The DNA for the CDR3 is TGTGCCAGCAGCCCCAGACAGGGGCCGAGACAGCCCCAGCATTTT.

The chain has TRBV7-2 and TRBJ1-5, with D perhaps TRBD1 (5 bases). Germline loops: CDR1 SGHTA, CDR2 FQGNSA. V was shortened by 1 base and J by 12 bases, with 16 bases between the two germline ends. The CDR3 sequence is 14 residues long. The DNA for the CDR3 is TGTGCCAGCAGCTTAGGGGCCGGGGGAGTAGTCCAGCATTTT. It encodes CASSLGAGGVVQHF.

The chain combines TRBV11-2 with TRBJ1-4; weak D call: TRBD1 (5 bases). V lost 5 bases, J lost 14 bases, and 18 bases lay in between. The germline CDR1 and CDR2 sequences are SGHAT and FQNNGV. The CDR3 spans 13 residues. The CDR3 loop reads CASSAHTGVGLFF. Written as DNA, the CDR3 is TGTGCCAGCAGCGCCCACACGGGGGTCGGTCTGTTTTTT.

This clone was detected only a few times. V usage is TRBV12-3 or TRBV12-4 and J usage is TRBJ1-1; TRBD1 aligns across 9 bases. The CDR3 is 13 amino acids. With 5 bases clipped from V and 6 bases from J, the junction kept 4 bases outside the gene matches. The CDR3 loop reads CASSPTGGAEAFF. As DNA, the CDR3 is TGTGCCAGCAGTCCGACAGGGGGTGCTGAAGCTTTCTTT.

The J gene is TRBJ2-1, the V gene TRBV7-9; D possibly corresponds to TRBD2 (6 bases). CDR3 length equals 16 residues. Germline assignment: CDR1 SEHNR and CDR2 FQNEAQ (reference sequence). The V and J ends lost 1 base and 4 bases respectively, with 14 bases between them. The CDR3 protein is CASSLVGTRDYNEQFF. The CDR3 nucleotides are TGTGCCAGCAGCTTAGTCGGGACTCGAGATTACAATGAGCAGTTCTTC. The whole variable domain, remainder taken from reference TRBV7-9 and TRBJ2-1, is DTGVSQNPRHKITKRGQNVTFRCDPISEHNRLYWYRQTLGQGPEFLTYFQNEAQLEKSRLLSDRFSAERPKGSFSTLEIQRTEQGDSAMYLCASSLVGTRDYNEQFFGPGTRLTVL.

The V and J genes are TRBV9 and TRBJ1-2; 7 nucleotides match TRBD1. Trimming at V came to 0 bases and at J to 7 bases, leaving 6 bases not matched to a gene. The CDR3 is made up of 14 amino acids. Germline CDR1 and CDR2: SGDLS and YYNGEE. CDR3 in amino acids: CASSVGPGTVGYTF. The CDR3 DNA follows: TGTGCCAGCAGCGTAGGGCCCGGGACAGTTGGCTACACCTTC.

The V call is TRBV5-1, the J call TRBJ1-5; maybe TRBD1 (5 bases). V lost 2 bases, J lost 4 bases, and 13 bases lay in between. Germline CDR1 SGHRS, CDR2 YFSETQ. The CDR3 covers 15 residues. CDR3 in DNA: TGCGCCAGCAGCTTAACAGGTATCGGGAATCAGCCCCAGCATTTT. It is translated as CASSLTGIGNQPQHF.

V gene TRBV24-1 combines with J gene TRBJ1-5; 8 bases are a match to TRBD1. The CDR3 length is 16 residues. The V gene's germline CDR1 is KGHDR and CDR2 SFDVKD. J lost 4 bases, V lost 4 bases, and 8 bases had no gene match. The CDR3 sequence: CATSENGQGLNQPQHF. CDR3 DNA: TGTGCCACCAGTGAAAATGGACAGGGCCTTAATCAGCCCCAGCATTTT.

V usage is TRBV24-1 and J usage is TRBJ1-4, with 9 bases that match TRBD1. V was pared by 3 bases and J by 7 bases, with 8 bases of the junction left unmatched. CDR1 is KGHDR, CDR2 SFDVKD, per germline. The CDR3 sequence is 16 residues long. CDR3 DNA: TGTGCCACCAGTGATCGAGGGGGACAGGGAAGTGAAAAACTGTTTTTT. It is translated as CATSDRGGQGSEKLFF.

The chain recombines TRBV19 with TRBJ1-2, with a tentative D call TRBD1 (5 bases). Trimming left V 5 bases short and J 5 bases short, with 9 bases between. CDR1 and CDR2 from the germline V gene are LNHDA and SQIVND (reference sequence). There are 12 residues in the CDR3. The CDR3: CASSPRGYGYTF. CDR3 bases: TGTGCCAGTAGTCCCCGGGGGTATGGCTACACCTTC.

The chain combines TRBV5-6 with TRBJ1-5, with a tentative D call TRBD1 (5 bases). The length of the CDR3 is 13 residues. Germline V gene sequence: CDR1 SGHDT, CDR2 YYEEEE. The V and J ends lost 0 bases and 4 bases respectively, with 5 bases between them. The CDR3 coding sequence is TGTGCCAGCAGCTTGGGACAGAATCAGCCCCAGCATTTT. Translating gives CASSLGQNQPQHF. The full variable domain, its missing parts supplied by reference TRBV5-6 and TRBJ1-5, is DAGVTQSPTHLIKTRGQQVTLRCSPKSGHDTVSWYQQALGQGPQFIFQYYEEEERQRGNFPDRFSGHQFPNYSSELNVNALLLGDSALYLCASSLGQNQPQHFGDGTRLSIL.

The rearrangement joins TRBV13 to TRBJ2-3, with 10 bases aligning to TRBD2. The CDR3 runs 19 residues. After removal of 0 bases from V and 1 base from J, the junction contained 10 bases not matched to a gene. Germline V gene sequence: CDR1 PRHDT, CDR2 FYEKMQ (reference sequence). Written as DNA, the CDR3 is TGTGCCAGCAGCTTAGGGGCTAGCGGGAGTCAGTATCGCACAGATACGCAGTATTTT. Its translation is CASSLGASGSQYRTDTQYF.

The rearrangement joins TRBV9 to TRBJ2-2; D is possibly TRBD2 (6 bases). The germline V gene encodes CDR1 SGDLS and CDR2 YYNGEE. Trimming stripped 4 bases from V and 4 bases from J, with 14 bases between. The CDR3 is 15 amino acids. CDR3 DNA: TGTGCCAGCAGCCCCTGGGACTTTGCCACCGGGGAGCTGTTTTTT. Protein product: CASSPWDFATGELFF.

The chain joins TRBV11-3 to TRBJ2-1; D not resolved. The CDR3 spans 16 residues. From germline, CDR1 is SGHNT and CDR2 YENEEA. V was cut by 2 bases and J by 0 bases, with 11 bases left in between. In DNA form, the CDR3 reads TGTGCCAGCAGCTTATCAATCATCAGCTCCTACAATGAGCAGTTCTTC. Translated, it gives CASSLSIISSYNEQFF.

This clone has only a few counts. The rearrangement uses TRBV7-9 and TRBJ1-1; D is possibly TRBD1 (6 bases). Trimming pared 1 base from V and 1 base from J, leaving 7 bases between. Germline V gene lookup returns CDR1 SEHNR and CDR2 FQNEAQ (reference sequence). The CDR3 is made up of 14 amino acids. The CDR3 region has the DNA TGTGCCAGCAGCTTAGGGACAGCGAACACTGAAGCTTTCTTT. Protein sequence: CASSLGTANTEAFF.

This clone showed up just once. The CDR3 sequence is CASSPGGASNQPQHF. The CDR3, as DNA: TGTGCCAGCAGCCCCGGGGGGGCTAGCAATCAGCCCCAGCATTTT. V is TRBV7-2 and J is TRBJ1-5; tentative D call: TRBD1 (6 bases). This CDR3 spans 15 amino acids. Germline loops: CDR1 SGHTA, CDR2 FQGNSA. V dropped 5 bases and J dropped 0 bases, with 11 bases sitting between them.

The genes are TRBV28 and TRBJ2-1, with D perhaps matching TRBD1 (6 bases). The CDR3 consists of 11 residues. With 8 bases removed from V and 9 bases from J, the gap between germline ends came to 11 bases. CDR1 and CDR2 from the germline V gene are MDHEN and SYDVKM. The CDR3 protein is CASGYRAEQFF. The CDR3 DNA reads TGTGCCAGCGGATACAGGGCTGAGCAGTTCTTC.

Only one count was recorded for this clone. CDR3 bases: TGTGCCAGCTCACCAATCAACACAGGAACTAACTATGGCTACACCTTC. It encodes CASSPINTGTNYGYTF. The chain combines TRBV18 with TRBJ1-2; tentatively, D is TRBD1 (5 bases). Between the trimmed V and J ends, which lost 2 bases and 0 bases, there was a span of 13 bases. This CDR3 has 16 residues. Per germline, CDR1 KGHSH and CDR2 LQKENI.